Each of the 26 T cell receptor beta chains below was sequenced from the same sample in a study of blood T cell repertoires in COVID-19. Clones were sequenced by immunoSEQ multiplex PCR, and TCRdb holds only the in-frame ones, with some missing. The table has under 80,000 clones, roughly 75% seen once; the top ten hold more than 9.5%. What was sequenced was peripheral blood. The receptors were sampled from a human donor in a cohort sampled during active COVID-19.

In its sample, this clone was seen once. V is TRBV6-5 and J is TRBJ1-5; possible D gene TRBD1, 6 bases. The CDR3 extends over 14 amino acids. CDR1 is MNHEY and CDR2 is SVGAGI in the germline V gene. The V and J ends lost 7 bases and 3 bases respectively, with 13 bases between them. The CDR3 here is CASTTGHPNQPQHF. The CDR3 region has the DNA TGTGCCAGCACTACGGGACACCCCAATCAGCCCCAGCATTTT.

V is TRBV19 and J is TRBJ1-5; 11 nucleotides match TRBD1. J lost 6 bases, V lost 4 bases, and 11 bases had no gene match. Per germline, CDR1 LNHDA and CDR2 SQIVND (reference sequence). The CDR3 runs to 17 residues. The CDR3 loop is CASSTLGQGALAQPQHF. As DNA, the CDR3 is TGTGCCAGTAGTACCTTAGGACAGGGGGCGCTAGCTCAGCCCCAGCATTTT. The full variable domain, with the rest looked up from reference TRBV19 and TRBJ1-5, is DGGITQSPKYLFRKEGQNVTLSCEQNLNHDAMYWYRQDPGQGLRLIYYSQIVNDFQKGDIAEGYSVSREKKESFPLTVTSAQKNPTAFYLCASSTLGQGALAQPQHFGDGTRLSIL.

This chain links TRBV6-2 or TRBV6-3 with TRBJ2-7, with TRBD1 as a possible D gene (5 bases). The CDR3 loop spans 14 amino acids. Germline V lookup: CDR1 MNHEY, CDR2 SVGEGT. V dropped 2 bases and J dropped 4 bases, with 12 bases sitting between them. CDR3 region: CASSYGPGIYEQYF. CDR3 sequence (DNA): TGTGCCAGCAGTTACGGGCCAGGGATATACGAGCAGTACTTC.

This clone was detected once. The chain recombines TRBV28 with TRBJ2-7; 8 nucleotides agree with TRBD2. The CDR3 loop spans 13 amino acids. The V segment lost 5 bases and the J segment 4 bases; nucleotides outside the gene matches: 4. In germline, CDR1 is MDHEN, CDR2 SYDVKM. The CDR3 protein is CASSSGSGYEQYF. As DNA, the CDR3 is TGTGCCAGCAGTAGCGGGAGCGGGTACGAGCAGTACTTC.

This chain links TRBV7-3 with TRBJ2-5; 7 positions match TRBD1. Germline CDR1 and CDR2: SGHTA and FQGTGA. This CDR3 is built from 15 residues. V was clipped by 5 bases and J by 3 bases; unmatched bases: 9. The CDR3 bases are TGTGCCAGCAGCGCGACGGCGCAGGGGGAAGAGACCCAGTACTTC. Its translation: CASSATAQGEETQYF.

This clone was detected only once. The J gene is TRBJ1-4, the V gene TRBV5-1; D remains unclear. The ends were cut back, 4 bases at V and 5 bases at J, with 9 bases in the middle. CDR1 is SGHRS and CDR2 is YFSETQ in the germline V gene. This CDR3 region has 13 residues. As DNA, the CDR3 is TGCGCCAGCAGCCGAGAAGCAAATGAAAAACTGTTTTTT. Amino acid sequence: CASSREANEKLFF.

This chain links TRBV28 with TRBJ2-7; TRBD1 matches 10 bases. Germline assignment: CDR1 MDHEN and CDR2 SYDVKM. The trim removed 8 bases at V and 8 bases at J, leaving 9 bases unmatched. CDR3 length equals 13 residues. The CDR3 loop reads CASPAGQGKKQYF. The CDR3 nucleotides read TGTGCCAGCCCCGCGGGACAGGGGAAGAAGCAGTACTTC.

This clone was observed a handful of times. J is TRBJ1-2 and V is TRBV3-1 (or the pseudogene TRBV3-2); 9 bases fit TRBD1. This CDR3 is 15 amino acids long. The V gene end was trimmed by 10 bases and the J gene end by 1 base; junction bases not matched to a gene: 10. CDR1 and CDR2 (germline): LGHDT, YNNKEL (reference sequence). The CDR3 loop is CATSMRQGDNYGYTF. The CDR3 coding sequence is TGTGCCACCTCGATGAGACAGGGGGATAACTATGGCTACACCTTC.

This clone showed up just a few times. This CDR3 is CASSDNPGTGTYEQYF. CDR3 nucleotide sequence: TGTGCCAGCAGCGATAACCCTGGGACTGGTACGTATGAGCAGTACTTC. The genes are TRBV9 and TRBJ2-7; TRBD2 is a possible D gene (6 bases). In germline, CDR1 is SGDLS, CDR2 YYNGEE. The V end was cut by 3 bases, the J end by 7 bases, with 23 bases between. The CDR3 runs to 16 residues.

A few counts support this clone. The V gene is TRBV7-9, the J gene TRBJ1-1, with TRBD1 matching over 8 bases. CDR1 and CDR2 (germline): SEHNR, FQNEAQ (reference sequence). The V and J ends lost 4 bases and 4 bases, in that order; junction bases with no gene match: 11. This CDR3 is 16 amino acids long. The CDR3 bases are TGTGCCAGCAGCTCGGACAGGGCGGTTTCGGGCACTGAAGCTTTCTTT. This encodes CASSSDRAVSGTEAFF. The full variable domain, its missing parts supplied by reference TRBV7-9 and TRBJ1-1, is DTGVSQNPRHKITKRGQNVTFRCDPISEHNRLYWYRQTLGQGPEFLTYFQNEAQLEKSRLLSDRFSAERPKGSFSTLEIQRTEQGDSAMYLCASSSDRAVSGTEAFFGQGTRLTVV.

The chain combines TRBV28 with TRBJ1-4; no reliable D call. Trimming shortened V by 5 bases and J by 4 bases, and 14 bases separated the two germline ends. Germline CDR1 MDHEN, CDR2 SYDVKM. CDR3 length equals 15 residues. The CDR3 region is CASSPPGFRNEKLFF. CDR3 nucleotide sequence: TGTGCCAGCAGTCCCCCGGGGTTCCGTAATGAAAAACTGTTTTTT.

The chain joins TRBV28 to TRBJ2-7; 7 nucleotides align to TRBD1. The CDR3 runs to 14 residues. Per germline, CDR1 MDHEN and CDR2 SYDVKM. The V and J ends lost 3 bases and 6 bases, in that order; junction bases with no gene match: 8. The CDR3 DNA sequence: TGTGCCAGCAGTTTGGTTAGGGGGCGCGGCGAGCAGTACTTC. Protein product: CASSLVRGRGEQYF.

The CDR3 region is CASSLDRDEQYF. The CDR3 region has the DNA TGTGCCAGCAGCCTAGACAGGGACGAGCAGTACTTC. V gene TRBV11-1 combines with J gene TRBJ2-7; 7 bases align to TRBD1. This CDR3 comprises 12 residues. Germline V gives CDR1 SGHAT, CDR2 FQDESV (reference sequence). Losses at the gene ends were 5 bases for V and 5 bases for J; bases not matched to a gene: 3.

V and J are TRBV28 and TRBJ2-7; weak D call: TRBD2 (5 bases). The CDR3 length is 18 residues. The germline V and J ends were trimmed by 5 bases and 0 bases, with 23 bases remaining between them. Germline V gene data show CDR1 as MDHEN and CDR2 as SYDVKM. CDR3 sequence reads: CASSPGRWVRQSSYEQYF. The CDR3 DNA reads as TGTGCCAGCAGTCCGGGGAGATGGGTGAGACAAAGCTCCTACGAGCAGTACTTC.

V is TRBV7-9 and J is TRBJ2-7, with TRBD1 matching 9 bases. The CDR3 has 13 amino acids. J gave up 6 bases and V 5 bases, and 5 bases lay outside the gene matches. Germline V lookup: CDR1 SEHNR, CDR2 FQNEAQ (reference sequence). The CDR3 loop is CASSPGQGGEQYF. CDR3 in DNA: TGTGCCAGCAGCCCGGGACAGGGTGGCGAGCAGTACTTC.

At least ten counts were recorded for this clone. The chain recombines TRBV7-2 with TRBJ2-7; 10 bases map to TRBD2. With V trimmed by 0 bases and J by 0 bases, 2 bases remained unmatched. This CDR3 contains 16 residues. Germline assignment: CDR1 SGHTA and CDR2 FQGNSA. The CDR3: CASSLAGTSVSYEQYF. In nucleotides, the CDR3 is TGTGCCAGCAGCTTAGCAGGGACTAGCGTCTCCTACGAGCAGTACTTC.

The chain has TRBV7-2 and TRBJ2-5; TRBD2 is a possible D gene (5 bases). The V gene lost 1 base and the J gene lost 0 bases, with 9 bases spanning the gap. There are 15 residues in the CDR3. CDR1 is SGHTA, CDR2 FQGNSA, per germline. The CDR3 nucleotides read TGTGCCAGCAGCTTAGTGGGCGGGCACCAAGAGACCCAGTACTTC. This translates into CASSLVGGHQETQYF.

The chain employs TRBV18 and TRBJ1-3, with D possibly TRBD1 on 5 matching bases. V lost 0 bases to trimming and J lost 2 bases, with 5 bases between them. Germline assignment: CDR1 KGHSH and CDR2 LQKENI. The length of the CDR3 is 14 residues. Here the CDR3 reads CASSPPGAGNTIYF. CDR3 in DNA: TGTGCCAGCTCACCACCAGGGGCTGGAAACACCATATATTTT. Drawing the rest from reference TRBV18 and TRBJ1-3, the complete variable domain is NAGVMQNPRHLVRRRGQEARLRCSPMKGHSHVYWYRQLPEEGLKFMVYLQKENIIDESGMPKERFSAEFPKEGPSILRIQQVVRGDSAAYFCASSPPGAGNTIYFGEGSWLTVV.

This chain connects TRBV4-3 to TRBJ2-5; D may be TRBD1 (6 bases). The V gene lost 4 bases and the J gene lost 5 bases, with 14 bases spanning the gap. Germline V gene sequence: CDR1 LGHNA, CDR2 YSLEER. The CDR3 is made up of 14 amino acids. The CDR3 DNA is TGCGCCAGCAGCCGTACAGGGTCCAGGGAGACCCAGTACTTC. Protein sequence: CASSRTGSRETQYF.

The rearrangement uses TRBV7-8 and TRBJ2-7, with 8 bases matching TRBD1. V trimming: 4 bases; J trimming: 7 bases; junction bases outside the gene matches: 3. Germline CDR1 and CDR2: SGHVS and FQNEAQ. The CDR3 totals 12 residues. CDR3 amino acids: CASSSRTGEQYF. The CDR3 DNA sequence: TGTGCCAGCAGCTCCCGGACAGGGGAGCAGTACTTC.

This chain connects TRBV6-6 to TRBJ2-7; 8 nucleotides line up with TRBD2. Germline-derived CDR1 and CDR2 are MNHNY and SVGAGI (reference sequence). V lost 2 bases, J lost 2 bases, and 5 bases stayed unmatched. This CDR3 contains 15 residues. CDR3 coding DNA: TGTGCCAGCAGTTACGGTAGCGGGGATACCTACGAGCAGTACTTC. Translated, it gives CASSYGSGDTYEQYF.

This clone was seen more than once but under ten times. The rearrangement joins TRBV19 to TRBJ2-7, with 10 bases fitting TRBD2. J was trimmed by 4 bases and V by 6 bases; bases with no gene match: 9. This CDR3 contains 15 residues. Germline V gene sequence: CDR1 LNHDA, CDR2 SQIVND (reference sequence). The CDR3 bases are TGTGCCAGTAGAGGGACTAGCGCTGGTCTGTACGAGCAGTACTTC. It translates to CASRGTSAGLYEQYF.

This clone was seen more than once but under ten times. The genes are TRBV7-2 and TRBJ2-5; 8 nucleotides match TRBD1. CDR3 length equals 14 residues. Germline values: CDR1 SGHTA, CDR2 FQGNSA. Losses at the gene ends were 5 bases for V and 1 base for J; bases not matched to a gene: 3. The CDR3 reads CASSKDRGQETQYF. The CDR3 bases are TGTGCCAGCAGCAAAGACAGGGGCCAAGAGACCCAGTACTTC.

The V gene is TRBV7-2, the J gene TRBJ1-5; 9 nucleotides align to TRBD1. The germline CDR1 and CDR2 sequences are SGHTA and FQGNSA. J was trimmed by 7 bases and V by 5 bases; bases with no gene match: 9. This CDR3 is built from 15 residues. In nucleotides, the CDR3 is TGTGCCAGCAGCACCAGGACAGGGGAGGGGCAGCCCCAGCATTTT. As protein: CASSTRTGEGQPQHF. Using reference TRBV7-2 and TRBJ1-5 for the parts outside the CDR3, the full variable domain is GAGVSQSPSNKVTEKGKDVELRCDPISGHTALYWYRQSLGQGLEFLIYFQGNSAPDKSGLPSDRFSAERTGGSVSTLTIQRTQQEDSAVYLCASSTRTGEGQPQHFGDGTRLSIL.

This chain uses TRBV21-1 with TRBJ2-7; the table's TRBD1 call for D was not verified on the DNA. TRBV21-1 is a recognized pseudogene. The CDR3 is made up of 16 amino acids. The CDR3 coding sequence is TGTGCCAGCAGGCCGCGAAGGGGACAGGGGGCCTACGAGCAGTACTTC. This encodes CASRPRRGQGAYEQYF.

This clone was seen many times. This rearrangement joins TRBV19 to TRBJ2-7; 8 bases agree with TRBD1. V was clipped by 3 bases and J by 7 bases; unmatched bases: 8. The CDR3 length is 14 residues. Germline V CDR1 and CDR2: LNHDA, SQIVND (reference sequence). For the CDR3, the DNA is TGTGCCAGTAGTATTTCCAGGGGGCGAAGGGAGCAGTACTTC. It encodes CASSISRGRREQYF. Supplemented by reference TRBV19 and TRBJ2-7, the full variable domain reads DGGITQSPKYLFRKEGQNVTLSCEQNLNHDAMYWYRQDPGQGLRLIYYSQIVNDFQKGDIAEGYSVSREKKESFPLTVTSAQKNPTAFYLCASSISRGRREQYFGPGTRLTVT.